One sample yielded the 15 T cell receptor beta chains listed below, sequenced in a study of PD-1 blockade in classical Hodgkin lymphoma. Each patient experienced a relapse that followed autologous stem cell transplantation, and brentuximab vedotin exposure varied. Using immunoSEQ multiplex PCR, the repertoire was profiled, and TCRdb retains in-frame clones only, with some absent. Here the sample spans almost 100,000 clones, about nine tenths being singletons. The sample here was peripheral blood mononuclear cells (PBMCs), taken at baseline. The receptors derive from a human donor with classical Hodgkin lymphoma.

The chain links TRBV29-1 to TRBJ2-7; TRBD1 matches at 11 bases. This CDR3 has 14 amino acids. Germline V lookup: CDR1 SQVTM, CDR2 ANQGSEA. Trimming removed 3 bases from V and 5 bases from J; junction bases left unmatched: 6. The CDR3 DNA is TGCAGCGTTGAGGACAGGGGGCTGAGCCACGAGCAGTACTTC. It codes for CSVEDRGLSHEQYF.

This CDR3 is CTTASGTQTPPTGNTIYF. In nucleotides, the CDR3 is TGCACCACAGCAAGTGGGACTCAAACCCCCCCCACTGGAAACACCATATATTTT. The chain carries TRBV1 and TRBJ1-3. TRBV1 is recorded as a pseudogene. The length of the CDR3 is 18 residues.

CDR3 loop: CASSYSRSYEQYF. The CDR3 region has the DNA TGTGCCAGCAGTTACTCTCGCAGCTACGAGCAGTACTTC. The chain recombines TRBV6-5 with TRBJ2-7; D gene unclear. This CDR3 comprises 13 residues. V gave up 0 bases and J gave up 3 bases, with 6 bases separating them. CDR1 and CDR2 from the germline V gene are MNHEY and SVGAGI.

V and J are TRBV27 and TRBJ1-5; no clear D. This CDR3 has 14 amino acids. Germline loops: CDR1 MNHEY, CDR2 SMNVEV (reference sequence). Trimming removed 8 bases from V and 2 bases from J, with 13 bases in between. The CDR3: CASHTLRGNQPQHF. CDR3 coding DNA: TGTGCCAGCCATACCCTAAGGGGCAATCAGCCCCAGCATTTT.

This clone was counted between two and nine times. The V call is TRBV6-5, the J call TRBJ1-1; tentative D call: TRBD1 (5 bases). V was pared by 4 bases and J by 4 bases, with 19 bases between. The CDR3 has 16 residues. Germline CDR1 MNHEY, CDR2 SVGAGI. CDR3 nucleotides: TGTGCCAGCAGTTCCCCGGGGCCCCAGGGAGTCACTGAAGCTTTCTTT. Encoded protein: CASSSPGPQGVTEAFF.

The CDR3 bases are TGTGCCAGCAGCTCCGTAGCGGGAGGACTTGAGCAGTTCTTC. Translation: CASSSVAGGLEQFF. This chain uses TRBV7-8 with TRBJ2-1, with 10 bases that match TRBD2. The CDR3 is 14 amino acids. J gave up 9 bases and V 4 bases, and 6 bases lay outside the gene matches. Germline V gene data show CDR1 as SGHVS and CDR2 as FQNEAQ.

J is TRBJ2-3 and V is TRBV5-1; 9 positions agree with TRBD2. The J segment lost 3 bases and the V segment lost 3 bases, leaving 11 bases of the junction unmatched. This CDR3 has 17 residues. Germline V CDR1 and CDR2: SGHRS, YFSETQ. CDR3 sequence (DNA): TGCGCCAGCAGCTCCGACTATGCGGGAGGGCCAACAGATACGCAGTATTTT. This encodes CASSSDYAGGPTDTQYF.

This clone was observed a single time. V is TRBV5-1 and J is TRBJ2-7; 9 bases map to TRBD1. The CDR3 extends over 14 amino acids. Germline trimming cut 4 bases from V and 1 base from J; bases unmatched to any gene: 3. Germline V gene sequence: CDR1 SGHRS, CDR2 YFSETQ. CDR3 sequence reads: CASSPTGGSYEQYF. The CDR3 DNA sequence: TGCGCCAGCAGCCCGACAGGGGGTTCCTACGAGCAGTACTTC. Full variable domain (missing parts from reference TRBV5-1 and TRBJ2-7): KAGVTQTPRYLIKTRGQQVTLSCSPISGHRSVSWYQQTPGQGLQFLFEYFSETQRNKGNFPGRFSGRQFSNSRSEMNVSTLELGDSALYLCASSPTGGSYEQYFGPGTRLTVT.

This sequence joins TRBV6-6 and TRBJ2-2; D is unresolved. The V end lost 6 bases, the J end lost 4 bases, and 12 bases lay between the germline ends. CDR1 and CDR2 (germline): MNHNY, SVGAGI (reference sequence). The CDR3 has 14 residues. CDR3 nucleotide sequence: TGTGCCAGCAGAGCCCCGGGCGCCACCGGGGAGCTGTTTTTT. Its translation: CASRAPGATGELFF.

The V and J genes are TRBV5-1 and TRBJ2-7, with D possibly being TRBD1 (5 bases). Germline values: CDR1 SGHRS, CDR2 YFSETQ. The CDR3 is made up of 16 amino acids. Trimming stripped 0 bases from V and 0 bases from J, with 13 bases between. The CDR3 DNA sequence: TGCGCCAGCAGCTTGGAGGGGCAAACAAGCTCCTACGAGCAGTACTTC. Encoded protein: CASSLEGQTSSYEQYF.

CDR3 loop: CASSLTASSGANVLTF. CDR3 bases: TGTGCCAGCAGTTTAACTGCGAGCTCTGGGGCCAACGTCCTGACTTTC. The chain combines TRBV27 with TRBJ2-6; D is ambiguous. Germline lookup yields CDR1 MNHEY and CDR2 SMNVEV (reference sequence). V was trimmed by 2 bases and J by 0 bases, leaving 8 bases between them. This CDR3 comprises 16 residues.

This sequence joins TRBV7-2 and TRBJ1-3; a possible D gene is TRBD1 (5 bases). The CDR3 has 13 amino acids. The V end was cut by 5 bases, the J end by 3 bases, with 8 bases between. Germline V gene sequence: CDR1 SGHTA, CDR2 FQGNSA. CDR3 in DNA: TGTGCCAGCAGCAGGGACGTTGGAAACACCATATATTTT. The encoded protein is CASSRDVGNTIYF.

This clone has just one count. The rearrangement uses TRBV6-5 and TRBJ2-3; 7 bases match TRBD1. Germline V gene lookup returns CDR1 MNHEY and CDR2 SVGAGI. CDR3 length: 15 amino acids. V lost 3 bases to trimming and J lost 0 bases; unmatched junction nucleotides: 3. CDR3 amino acids: CASSYTGVSTDTQYF. In nucleotides, the CDR3 is TGTGCCAGCAGTTATACAGGGGTTAGCACAGATACGCAGTATTTT.

The rearrangement uses TRBV9 and TRBJ2-1, with D perhaps matching TRBD1 (6 bases). Germline CDR1 reads SGDLS; CDR2 reads YYNGEE. V was shortened by 6 bases and J by 2 bases, with 15 bases between the two germline ends. This CDR3 contains 15 residues. In DNA, the CDR3 is TGTGCCAGCAACCCATCCCCAGGGGCCTACAATGAGCAGTTCTTC. Amino acid sequence: CASNPSPGAYNEQFF.

The chain couples TRBV15 to TRBJ2-7; 8 bases match TRBD2. The V and J ends lost 1 base and 6 bases, in that order; junction bases with no gene match: 8. This CDR3 contains 15 residues. Germline-derived CDR1 and CDR2 are LNHNV and YYDKDF (reference sequence). CDR3 coding DNA: TGTGCCACCAGCAGAGCCGCGAGCGGGAGTGCCGAGCAGTACTTC. Protein sequence: CATSRAASGSAEQYF.